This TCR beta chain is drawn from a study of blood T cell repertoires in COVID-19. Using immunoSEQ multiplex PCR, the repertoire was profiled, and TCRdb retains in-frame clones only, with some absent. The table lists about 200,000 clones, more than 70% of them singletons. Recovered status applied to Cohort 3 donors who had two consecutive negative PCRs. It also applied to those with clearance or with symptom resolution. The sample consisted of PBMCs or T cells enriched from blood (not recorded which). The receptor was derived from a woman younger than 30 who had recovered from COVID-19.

The CDR3 sequence: CASSSRGPPGYTF. In DNA form, the CDR3 reads TGTGCCAGCAGCTCCCGTGGCCCCCCTGGCTACACCTTC. V usage is TRBV13 and J usage is TRBJ1-2; D is unclear. V was pared by 4 bases and J by 7 bases, with 13 bases between. The CDR3 loop spans 13 amino acids. Germline lookup yields CDR1 PRHDT and CDR2 FYEKMQ (reference sequence).